A single TCR beta chain is shown here with its context. No cognate antigen has been identified for it. The CDR3 goes on 3 residues after the read ends, and that part is filled in from the germline J gene. The immunoSEQ assay used multiplex PCR to amplify TCR beta CDR3 regions from an average of approximately 1,200 ng of genomic DNA per sample. To correct primer bias, the assay used a complete synthetic TCR repertoire to set an amplification baseline. The amplicons were sequenced on the Illumina platform. On the study's bioinformatics: Sequences were error-corrected by clustering with frequency ratios and a modified nearest-neighbor algorithm, then analyzed in the immunoSEQ Analyzer with IMGT gene definitions. At each rarefaction depth, TCR richness and evenness were averaged across 20 rarefaction repeats, and samples with fewer sequences than that depth were excluded. Wilcoxon rank sum tests with FDR correction were used to compare relative abundances of V, D and J genes between the groups. Blinded duplicates gave an intraclass correlation of around 96% for TCR richness and an average of roughly 82% across over 55 gene segments. TCRdb obtained this table from immuneACCESS and retained in-frame rearrangements with V and J assigned. These tables miss some clones; where compared with another copy, unresolved V genes account for less than half of the shortfall, and the remainder is unexplained. The DNA was the basis for D and trimming; V, J and clone size are from that table. In this sample's table one finds some 24,000 clones. Of the sample, over 5% is held by the ten largest clones.

From cysteine to phenylalanine, the CDR3 is 16 amino acids long. Of the CDR3's DNA, 39 bases were read; they are in frame from base 1. CDR1 and CDR2 are read off the germline V gene (reference sequence) as LNHDA and SQIVND. V is reduced by 5 bases and J by 1 base, leaving a spacing of 14 bases between them. This entry is derived from a study of T cells in women clearing cervical HPV infection (dated by TCRdb to between 2018 and 2020). The study in broad terms: The cases were around 23 women with histologically confirmed HPV16-related CIN3 or worse, and 2 of those women had invasive cancers. The approximately 25 controls were women who cleared a single incident HPV16 infection within 12 months without developing precancer or cancer. Blood from cases was collected at the visit where the lesion was first found, while blood from controls was collected once the infection could no longer be detected. For cases, a median interval of roughly 150 days, with an interquartile range of roughly 85 to 220 days, was observed between lesion detection and blood sampling. Because only a few women had HLA typing data, the possibility that HLA type acted as a confounder could not be ruled out. Nested within Costa Rica's Guanacaste HPV Natural History Study, an exploratory proof-of-principle case-control study compared TCR repertoires across cervical HPV16 outcomes. Cases and controls were matched on age within five years and on year of sample collection. Median age was roughly 35 years in cases versus 38 to 45 in controls, and baseline characteristics did not differ significantly. The parent cohort enrolled about 10,000 women aged 18 or older in Guanacaste, Costa Rica, in about 1992 to 1994 and followed the women for seven years. Quality controls consisted of five blinded duplicates per group, for a total of approximately 60 samples made up of about 50 participants and around ten replicates.

Every participant had a single incident cervical HPV16 infection, and women with prevalent HPV16 infections were excluded. Cervical HPV DNA was detected with MY09/MY11 PCR, and genotyping was done with dot-blot hybridization. Around 16 mL of heparinized blood were centrifuged, and the buffy coat was aliquoted, frozen at -30°C, then stored at -80°C. Genomic DNA was extracted from buffy coat specimens using QIAGEN kits. The study at large found these results: The cross-sectional design could not show whether associations preceded infection or resulted from it; effector/memory subsets and HPV-specific T cells were not isolated. TRBV6-7 relative abundance was lower in cases than in controls (roughly 0.12% versus 0.17%; Bonferroni P = 0.0008). Random forest classifiers that combined richness and V gene abundances separated cases from controls with an estimated AUC of about 0.8. Because T-cell numbers per sample were unknown, differences in richness could reflect varying T-cell content rather than repertoire biology. Significantly higher TCR repertoire richness was observed in CIN3+ cases than in controls across sequencing depths, whereas no difference in evenness was found.

The receptor's source is a woman aged 18 to 75 with a cervical HPV16 infection that either progressed to CIN3+ or cleared (not recorded which). The specimen was blood buffy coat. The chain is made from TRBV19 and TRBJ2-2, and TRBD1 may be the D gene, going by 6 matching bases. The CDR3 region: CASSQRGRGNTGELFF. The covered CDR3 bases are TGTGCCAGTAGTCAGAGGGGGAGAGGGAACACCGGGGAG.